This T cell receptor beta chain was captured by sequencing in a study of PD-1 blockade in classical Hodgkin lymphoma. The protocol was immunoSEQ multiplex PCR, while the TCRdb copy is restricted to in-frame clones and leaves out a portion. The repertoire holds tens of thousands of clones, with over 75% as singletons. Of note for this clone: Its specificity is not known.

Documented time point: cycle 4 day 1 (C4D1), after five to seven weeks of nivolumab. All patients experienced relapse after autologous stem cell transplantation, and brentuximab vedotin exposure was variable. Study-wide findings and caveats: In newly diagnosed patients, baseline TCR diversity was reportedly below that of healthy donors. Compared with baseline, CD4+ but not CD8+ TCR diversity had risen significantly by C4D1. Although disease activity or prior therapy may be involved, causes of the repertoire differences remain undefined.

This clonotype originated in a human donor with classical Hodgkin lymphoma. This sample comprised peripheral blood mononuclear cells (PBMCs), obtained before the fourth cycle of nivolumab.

CDR3 nucleotides: TGTGCCAGCAGCGCGATGATGGGAGGGGCCTCCTACGAGCAGTACTTC. Protein: CASSAMMGGASYEQYF. The V call is TRBV9, the J call TRBJ2-7; TRBD2 matches at 7 bases. The CDR3 sequence is 16 residues long. Germline values: CDR1 SGDLS, CDR2 YYNGEE. The trim removed 3 bases at V and 0 bases at J, leaving 9 bases unmatched.